These 2 T cell receptor beta chains were sequenced from one sample in a study of graft-versus-host responses after intestinal transplantation. Their antigens are not known. Method: immunoSEQ multiplex PCR; TCRdb's copy keeps in-frame clones and lacks some. Of under 90,000 clones detected, approximately 89% appear once; the ten largest clones hold 0.35%. Sequencing used unstimulated CD4+ T cells sorted from spleen or lymph node cells, obtained before transplant. Receptors were obtained from a human donor who was the organ donor for an intestinal transplant.

The chain is built from TRBV7-2 and TRBJ2-5; the match to TRBD2 covers 8 bases. Looked up from germline, CDR1 is SGHTA and CDR2 is FQGNSA. V gave up 4 bases and J gave up 0 bases; unmatched junction bases: 4. There are 15 residues in the CDR3. The CDR3 sequence is CASSSAGLDQETQYF. The CDR3 bases are TGTGCCAGCAGCTCCGCGGGACTAGACCAAGAGACCCAGTACTTC. The full variable domain, its missing parts supplied by reference TRBV7-2 and TRBJ2-5, is GAGVSQSPSNKVTEKGKDVELRCDPISGHTALYWYRQSLGQGLEFLIYFQGNSAPDKSGLPSDRFSAERTGGSVSTLTIQRTQQEDSAVYLCASSSAGLDQETQYFGPGTRLLVL.

The chain combines TRBV5-1 with TRBJ1-2, with TRBD1 identical over 8 bases. Trimming removed 4 bases from V and 6 bases from J; junction bases left unmatched: 5. This CDR3 spans 13 amino acids. Germline CDR1 reads SGHRS; CDR2 reads YFSETQ. This CDR3 reads CASSADRGDGYTF. Here the CDR3 DNA reads TGCGCCAGCAGCGCTGACAGGGGCGATGGCTACACCTTC.